A single sample gave rise to the 2 T cell receptor beta chains below, sequenced in a study of PD-1 blockade in mismatch repair-deficient tumors. Libraries were prepared by immunoSEQ multiplex PCR; TCRdb keeps only in-frame clonotypes and omits some of them. The sample includes roughly 130,000 clones, approximately 91% of them seen just once. Sequencing used peripheral blood, obtained approximately 72 weeks after starting pembrolizumab. The receptors shown here come from an adult with mismatch repair-deficient cancer.

This clone has more than one count but fewer than ten. This chain links TRBV29-1 with TRBJ2-2; TRBD1 is a possible D gene (5 bases). Germline assignment: CDR1 SQVTM and CDR2 ANQGSEA. CDR3 length equals 13 residues. V was trimmed by 7 bases and J by 3 bases, leaving 12 bases between them. CDR3 loop: CSALQEYTGELFF. In DNA, the CDR3 is TGCAGCGCGTTACAGGAGTACACCGGGGAGCTGTTTTTT.

The chain recombines TRBV2 with TRBJ2-2; 14 bases agree with TRBD2. The CDR3 has 15 amino acids. Germline values: CDR1 SNHLY, CDR2 FYNNEI. J gave up 7 bases and V 6 bases, and 4 bases lay outside the gene matches. The chain's CDR3 is CASRGTSGSGGELFF. The CDR3 DNA is TGTGCCAGCAGGGGGACTAGCGGGAGTGGCGGGGAGCTGTTTTTT.